The 30 T cell receptor beta chains listed next were all sequenced from one sample in a study of T cell repertoires and HLA-DP antigens. These receptors lack a known antigen. The method was immunoSEQ multiplex PCR; TCRdb's version includes in-frame clones alone and lacks a portion of them. The data show some 110,000 clones, roughly 92% seen once. The sequenced sample was CD4+ T cells from PBMCs. The receptors derive from a woman under 30 in good health and CMV-seronegative.

The rearrangement links TRBV21-1 to TRBJ1-3; the table's D call, TRBD1, has no DNA check behind it. TRBV21-1 has pseudogene status. The CDR3 consists of 15 residues. CDR3: CASRTGQGARNTIYF. CDR3 nucleotides: TGTGCCAGCAGAACCGGACAGGGGGCACGAAACACCATATATTTT.

The genes are TRBV7-6 and TRBJ2-1; maybe TRBD1 (6 bases). The germline V gene has CDR1 SGHVS and CDR2 FNYEAQ. This CDR3 is built from 16 residues. Between the trimmed V and J ends, which lost 2 bases and 4 bases, there was a span of 15 bases. Here the CDR3 reads CASSLRYRVRYNEQFF. CDR3 sequence (DNA): TGTGCCAGCAGCTTAAGATACAGGGTACGTTACAATGAGCAGTTCTTC.

The chain carries TRBV5-6 and TRBJ2-3; 8 bases line up with TRBD2. The CDR3 is 17 residues long. The J segment lost 0 bases and the V segment lost 4 bases, leaving 10 bases of the junction unmatched. Germline V lookup: CDR1 SGHDT, CDR2 YYEEEE. This chain's CDR3 is CASSQTGTRMSTDTQYF. In nucleotides, the CDR3 is TGTGCCAGCAGCCAAACCGGGACTAGGATGAGCACAGATACGCAGTATTTT.

The chain joins TRBV28 to TRBJ1-6; D not resolved. CDR1 and CDR2 from the germline V gene are MDHEN and SYDVKM. The V end lost 1 base, the J end lost 6 bases, and 10 bases lay between the germline ends. The CDR3 has 15 residues. CDR3 in DNA: TGTGCCAGCAGTTTATTGGGATATCGTAATTCACCCCTCCACTTT. It translates to CASSLLGYRNSPLHF.

The J gene is TRBJ2-3, the V gene TRBV6-5; no reliable D call. The CDR3 is 13 residues long. Germline lookup yields CDR1 MNHEY and CDR2 SVGAGI. The V and J ends lost 7 bases and 1 base respectively, with 9 bases between them. The CDR3 DNA sequence: TGTGCCAGCACCCCGGCGGGCACAGATACGCAGTATTTT. It yields the protein CASTPAGTDTQYF.

This rearrangement joins TRBV6-1 to TRBJ2-1, with 7 positions matching TRBD2. Germline V CDR1 and CDR2: MNHNS, SASEGT. With V trimmed by 3 bases and J by 1 base, 6 bases remained unmatched. The CDR3 covers 16 residues. This CDR3 is CASSDPGTNSYNEQFF. The CDR3, as DNA: TGTGCCAGCAGTGATCCCGGGACTAATTCCTACAATGAGCAGTTCTTC.

The V gene is TRBV11-2, the J gene TRBJ2-1; D might be TRBD2 (6 bases). V was cut by 3 bases and J by 5 bases, with 11 bases left in between. Germline V gene sequence: CDR1 SGHAT, CDR2 FQNNGV. The CDR3 runs 14 residues. The CDR3 region has the DNA TGTGCCAGCAGCTTCGGGGTAGCGGACAATGAGCAGTTCTTC. It translates to CASSFGVADNEQFF.

This chain connects TRBV19 to TRBJ1-3; D ambiguous. The CDR3 covers 11 residues. CDR1 and CDR2 from the germline V gene are LNHDA and SQIVND (reference sequence). V was cut by 8 bases and J by 2 bases, with 4 bases left in between. The CDR3 sequence: CASRAGNTIYF. The CDR3 nucleotides read TGTGCCAGTCGGGCTGGAAACACCATATATTTT.

The chain carries TRBV11-2 and TRBJ2-7; D may be TRBD2 (6 bases). This CDR3 contains 14 residues. V lost 4 bases and J 6 bases, leaving 16 bases between the germline ends. From germline, CDR1 is SGHAT and CDR2 FQNNGV. CDR3 coding DNA: TGTGCCAGCAGCTACCTCGAACTAGCTGGCGAGCAGTACTTC. Amino acids: CASSYLELAGEQYF.

The chain couples TRBV19 to TRBJ2-3; D possibly corresponds to TRBD2 (6 bases). The V gene's germline CDR1 is LNHDA and CDR2 SQIVND (reference sequence). Trimming shortened V by 8 bases and J by 6 bases, and 15 bases separated the two germline ends. This CDR3 is 13 amino acids long. CDR3 residues: CASRDFPGDTQYF. The CDR3 region has the DNA TGTGCCAGTCGGGACTTCCCCGGGGATACGCAGTATTTT.

V gene TRBV7-9 combines with J gene TRBJ1-2; tentative D call: TRBD1 (6 bases). The V gene's germline CDR1 is SEHNR and CDR2 FQNEAQ (reference sequence). This CDR3 has 18 residues. V was clipped by 1 base and J by 2 bases, with 20 bases between them. The CDR3 is CASSLVKVGRDINYGYTF. The CDR3 DNA reads as TGTGCCAGCAGCTTAGTTAAAGTTGGGCGGGACATAAACTATGGCTACACCTTC. Together with reference TRBV7-9 and TRBJ1-2, the CDR3 gives the full variable domain: DTGVSQNPRHKITKRGQNVTFRCDPISEHNRLYWYRQTLGQGPEFLTYFQNEAQLEKSRLLSDRFSAERPKGSFSTLEIQRTEQGDSAMYLCASSLVKVGRDINYGYTFGSGTRLTVV.

The V call is TRBV5-1, the J call TRBJ2-5; 7 positions agree with TRBD2. The CDR3 consists of 15 residues. Germline loops: CDR1 SGHRS, CDR2 YFSETQ. V dropped 4 bases and J dropped 0; count of bases not matched to a gene: 6. The CDR3 bases are TGCGCCAGCAGCCCCGGGGGGACTTACCAAGAGACCCAGTACTTC. This sequence encodes CASSPGGTYQETQYF.

V usage is TRBV11-2 and J usage is TRBJ2-5; tentatively, D is TRBD2 (5 bases). CDR1 is SGHAT and CDR2 is FQNNGV in the germline V gene. V dropped 2 bases and J dropped 4 bases, with 17 bases sitting between them. The length of the CDR3 is 16 residues. As DNA, the CDR3 is TGTGCCAGCAGCTTACCTAGTTCGGGGAAAGCAGAGACCCAGTACTTC. Translation gives CASSLPSSGKAETQYF.

CDR3 bases: TGTGCCAGCAGCCAAGACATGGCTCAGCCCCAGCATTTT. Its protein is CASSQDMAQPQHF. V gene TRBV11-2 combines with J gene TRBJ1-5; D not certain. Germline CDR1 SGHAT, CDR2 FQNNGV. This CDR3 is 13 amino acids long. V lost 5 bases, J lost 6 bases, and 11 bases lay in between.

The CDR3 reads CASSEARISWAGEKLFF. The CDR3 DNA is TGTGCCAGCAGTGAAGCGCGTATTTCTTGGGCGGGTGAAAAACTGTTTTTT. The J gene is TRBJ1-4, the V gene TRBV2; D unresolved. Looked up from germline, CDR1 is SNHLY and CDR2 is FYNNEI. V lost 0 bases and J lost 7, with 18 bases in between. The CDR3 extends over 17 amino acids.

Here the CDR3 reads CASSPGAGSYNEQFF. CDR3 sequence (DNA): TGTGCCAGCTCACCAGGGGCGGGCTCCTACAATGAGCAGTTCTTC. The V gene is TRBV18, the J gene TRBJ2-1; D possibly matches TRBD1 or TRBD2 (5 bases each). The CDR3 has 15 residues. Germline CDR1 reads KGHSH; CDR2 reads LQKENI. Trimming cost V 2 bases and J 0 bases, with 8 bases left between them. The full variable domain, its missing parts supplied by reference TRBV18 and TRBJ2-1, is NAGVMQNPRHLVRRRGQEARLRCSPMKGHSHVYWYRQLPEEGLKFMVYLQKENIIDESGMPKERFSAEFPKEGPSILRIQQVVRGDSAAYFCASSPGAGSYNEQFFGPGTRLTVL.

In regard to this clone: The conserved phenylalanine or tryptophan is not found at the CDR3 terminus, so this likely reflects a read error. CDR3 in DNA: TGTGCCAGCAGCCTGCAGGGTGGGGACACTGAAGCTTTCCTT. Translation: CASSLQGGDTEAFL. This chain connects TRBV6-6 to TRBJ1-1; the D gene is possibly TRBD1 (5 bases). This CDR3 has 14 amino acids. The V gene lost 6 bases and the J gene lost 3 bases, with 14 bases spanning the gap. The germline gives CDR1 MNHNY, CDR2 SVGAGI (reference sequence).

The gene calls are TRBV7-8 and TRBJ1-1; the D gene is possibly TRBD1 (5 bases). Trimming pared 0 bases from V and 0 bases from J, leaving 14 bases between. CDR1 and CDR2 from the germline V gene are SGHVS and FQNEAQ. There are 17 residues in the CDR3. CDR3 sequence reads: CASSLAGGAALNTEAFF. The CDR3 coding sequence is TGTGCCAGCAGCTTAGCGGGTGGGGCAGCCTTGAACACTGAAGCTTTCTTT.

This clone turned up a few times. The CDR3, as DNA: TGTGCCAGTAGTCCGCCCGGGACTAGGACCGGGGAGCTGTTTTTT. Translated, it gives CASSPPGTRTGELFF. The V gene is TRBV19, the J gene TRBJ2-2; TRBD2 aligns across 8 bases. The ends lost 5 bases at V and 5 bases at J; junction bases unmatched: 7. CDR1 and CDR2 from the germline V gene are LNHDA and SQIVND (reference sequence). CDR3 size: 15 residues. Together with reference TRBV19 and TRBJ2-2, the CDR3 gives the full variable domain: DGGITQSPKYLFRKEGQNVTLSCEQNLNHDAMYWYRQDPGQGLRLIYYSQIVNDFQKGDIAEGYSVSREKKESFPLTVTSAQKNPTAFYLCASSPPGTRTGELFFGEGSRLTVL.

The chain has TRBV30 and TRBJ1-3, with D tentatively TRBD1 (5 bases). CDR3 length equals 15 residues. Germline lookup yields CDR1 GTSNPN and CDR2 SVGIG (reference sequence). Between the trimmed V and J ends, which lost 3 bases and 0 bases, there was a span of 12 bases. The CDR3 protein is CAWSKGLHSGNTIYF. CDR3 bases: TGTGCCTGGAGCAAGGGACTTCACTCTGGAAACACCATATATTTT.

This clone has only one observation. The chain links TRBV27 to TRBJ1-2; 9 bases align to TRBD1. Germline CDR1 reads MNHEY; CDR2 reads SMNVEV (reference sequence). The CDR3 is 16 residues long. V lost 5 bases, J lost 4 bases, and 11 bases stayed unmatched. CDR3 sequence: CASSTRDREFGYGYTF. The CDR3 nucleotides read TGTGCCAGCAGTACCCGGGACAGGGAGTTCGGCTATGGCTACACCTTC.

The V and J genes are TRBV14 and TRBJ2-7; D is undetermined. The CDR3 has 15 amino acids. CDR1 is SGHDN, CDR2 FVKESK, per germline. V was shortened by 1 base and J by 5 bases, with 15 bases between the two germline ends. CDR3 DNA sequence: TGTGCCAGCAGCCAAGGGAGCTGGGGTTTCCACGAGCAGTACGTC. Its protein is CASSQGSWGFHEQYV.

The gene calls are TRBV6-5 and TRBJ1-2; TRBD1 is a possible D gene (6 bases). This CDR3 is built from 15 residues. V dropped 8 bases and J dropped 1 base, with 17 bases sitting between them. Looked up from germline, CDR1 is MNHEY and CDR2 is SVGAGI. The CDR3 reads CASAQQGTRNYGYTF. CDR3 DNA: TGTGCCAGCGCCCAACAGGGAACCCGTAACTATGGCTACACCTTC.

The chain recombines TRBV28 with TRBJ1-5, with 10 nucleotides matching TRBD1. The germline CDR1 and CDR2 sequences are MDHEN and SYDVKM. V dropped 4 bases and J dropped 4; count of bases not matched to a gene: 4. The length of the CDR3 is 15 residues. This CDR3 is CASSSGGQGNQPQHF. DNA for the CDR3: TGTGCCAGCAGTTCCGGGGGACAGGGGAATCAGCCCCAGCATTTT. The complete variable domain, with remaining parts taken from reference TRBV28 and TRBJ1-5, reads DVKVTQSSRYLVKRTGEKVFLECVQDMDHENMFWYRQDPGLGLRLIYFSYDVKMKEKGDIPEGYSVSREKKERFSLILESASTNQTSMYLCASSSGGQGNQPQHFGDGTRLSIL.

The V gene is TRBV28, the J gene TRBJ1-4; D remains unclear. In germline, CDR1 is MDHEN, CDR2 SYDVKM. There are 13 residues in the CDR3. The V gene lost 1 base and the J gene lost 10 bases, with 10 bases spanning the gap. This chain's CDR3 is CASSLYAEGKLFF. The CDR3 nucleotides read TGTGCCAGCAGTTTATACGCGGAAGGAAAACTGTTTTTT. The variable domain in full, with the rest retrieved from reference TRBV28 and TRBJ1-4, is DVKVTQSSRYLVKRTGEKVFLECVQDMDHENMFWYRQDPGLGLRLIYFSYDVKMKEKGDIPEGYSVSREKKERFSLILESASTNQTSMYLCASSLYAEGKLFFGSGTQLSVL.

The gene calls are TRBV7-9 and TRBJ1-2; D call uncertain. The CDR3 contains 15 residues. CDR1 and CDR2 from the germline V gene are SEHNR and FQNEAQ (reference sequence). With 0 bases removed from V and 2 bases from J, the gap between germline ends came to 10 bases. CDR3 sequence: CASSLAGSPNYGYTF. CDR3 nucleotides: TGTGCCAGCAGCTTAGCTGGGTCCCCCAACTATGGCTACACCTTC.

The gene calls are TRBV25-1 and TRBJ1-1; D is possibly TRBD1 (6 bases). The CDR3 has 15 amino acids. CDR1 is MGHDK, CDR2 SYGVNS, per germline. V lost 4 bases, J lost 2 bases, and 14 bases lay in between. The CDR3 is CASSGTRGANTEAFF. The CDR3 DNA sequence: TGTGCCAGCAGTGGAACCAGGGGAGCTAACACTGAAGCTTTCTTT.

The chain combines TRBV9 with TRBJ2-7; 9 bases map to TRBD1. The CDR3 has 17 amino acids. V was pared by 0 bases and J by 3 bases, with 10 bases of the junction left unmatched. The germline V gene encodes CDR1 SGDLS and CDR2 YYNGEE. The CDR3 reads CASSVEGDRGIFYEQYV. The CDR3 DNA is TGTGCCAGCAGCGTAGAAGGAGACAGGGGGATTTTCTACGAGCAGTACGTC.

This chain links TRBV18 with TRBJ2-2; D is ambiguous. Germline V gene lookup returns CDR1 KGHSH and CDR2 LQKENI. V lost 3 bases and J lost 7, with 9 bases in between. This CDR3 spans 13 amino acids. CDR3 loop: CASSPMRDGELFF. CDR3 in DNA: TGTGCCAGCTCACCTATGCGAGACGGGGAGCTGTTTTTT.

The rearrangement joins TRBV10-3 to TRBJ2-2; the D call may be TRBD1 or TRBD2 (5 bases each). Trimming removed 6 bases at V and 2 bases at J, with 10 bases between. The germline CDR1 and CDR2 sequences are ENHRY and SYGVKD. This CDR3 is built from 14 residues. CDR3 DNA sequence: TGTGCCATCAGGGCAGGGACCAACACCGGGGAGCTGTTTTTT. Protein: CAIRAGTNTGELFF.